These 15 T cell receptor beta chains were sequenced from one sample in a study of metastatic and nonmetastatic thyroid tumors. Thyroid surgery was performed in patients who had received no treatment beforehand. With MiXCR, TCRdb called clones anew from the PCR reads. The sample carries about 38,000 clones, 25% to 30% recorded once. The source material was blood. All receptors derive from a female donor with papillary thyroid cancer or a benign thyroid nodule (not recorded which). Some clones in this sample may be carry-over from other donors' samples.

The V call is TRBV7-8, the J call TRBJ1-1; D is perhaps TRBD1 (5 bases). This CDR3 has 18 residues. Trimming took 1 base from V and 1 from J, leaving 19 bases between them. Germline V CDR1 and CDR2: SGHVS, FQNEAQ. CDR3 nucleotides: TGTGCCAGCAGCTTAGTTTATCGGACAACCAGGACGAACACTGAAGCTTTCTTT. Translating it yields CASSLVYRTTRTNTEAFF. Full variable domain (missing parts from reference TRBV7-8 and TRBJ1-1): GAGVSQSPRYKVAKRGQDVALRCDPISGHVSLFWYQQALGQGPEFLTYFQNEAQLDKSGLPSDRFFAERPEGSVSTLKIQRTQQEDSAVYLCASSLVYRTTRTNTEAFFGQGTRLTVV.

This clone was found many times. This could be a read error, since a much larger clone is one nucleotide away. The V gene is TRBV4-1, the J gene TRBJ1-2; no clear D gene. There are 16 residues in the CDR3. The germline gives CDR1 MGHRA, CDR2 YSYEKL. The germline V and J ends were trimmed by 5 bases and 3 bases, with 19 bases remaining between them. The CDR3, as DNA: TGCGCCAGCAGCTGCGGAAGGAGGTCTTCCGACTATGGCTACACCTTC. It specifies CASSCGRRSSDYGYTF.

Here the CDR3 reads CASSFRSAPQYF. CDR3 DNA sequence: TGTGCCAGCAGTTTCCGCTCGGCCCCCCAGTATTTT. V is TRBV28 and J is TRBJ2-3, with unresolved D. CDR3 length equals 12 residues. Trimming removed 3 bases at V and 12 bases at J, with 13 bases between. Germline V gene data show CDR1 as MDHEN and CDR2 as SYDVKM.

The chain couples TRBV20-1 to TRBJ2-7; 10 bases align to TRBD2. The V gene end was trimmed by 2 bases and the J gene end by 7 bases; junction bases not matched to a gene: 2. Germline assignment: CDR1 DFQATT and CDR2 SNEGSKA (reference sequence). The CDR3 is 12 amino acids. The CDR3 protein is CSARLAGVEQYF. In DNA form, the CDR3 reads TGCAGTGCTAGACTAGCGGGAGTTGAGCAGTACTTC.

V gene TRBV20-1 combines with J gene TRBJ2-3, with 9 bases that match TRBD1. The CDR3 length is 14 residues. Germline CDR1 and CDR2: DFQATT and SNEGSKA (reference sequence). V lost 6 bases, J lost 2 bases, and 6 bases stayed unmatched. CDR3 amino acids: CSANDRGNTDTQYF. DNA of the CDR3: TGCAGTGCCAATGACAGGGGGAACACAGATACGCAGTATTTT.

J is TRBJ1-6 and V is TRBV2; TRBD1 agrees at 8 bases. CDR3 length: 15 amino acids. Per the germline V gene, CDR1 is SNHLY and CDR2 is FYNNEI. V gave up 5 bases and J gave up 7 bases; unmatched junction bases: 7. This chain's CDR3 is CASSHRDRKNSPLHF. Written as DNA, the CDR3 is TGTGCCAGCAGTCACCGGGACAGGAAAAATTCACCCCTCCACTTT. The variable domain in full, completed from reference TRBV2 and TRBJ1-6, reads EPEVTQTPSHQVTQMGQEVILRCVPISNHLYFYWYRQILGQKVEFLVSFYNNEISEKSEIFDDQFSVERPDGSNFTLKIRSTKLEDSAMYFCASSHRDRKNSPLHFGNGTRLTVT.

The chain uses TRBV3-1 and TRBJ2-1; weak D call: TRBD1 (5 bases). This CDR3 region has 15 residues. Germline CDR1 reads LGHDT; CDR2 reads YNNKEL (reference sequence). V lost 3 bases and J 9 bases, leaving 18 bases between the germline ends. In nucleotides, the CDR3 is TGTGCCAGCAGCCAGCTGGGAAGGGGATCGGGTGAGCAGTTCTTC. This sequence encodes CASSQLGRGSGEQFF.

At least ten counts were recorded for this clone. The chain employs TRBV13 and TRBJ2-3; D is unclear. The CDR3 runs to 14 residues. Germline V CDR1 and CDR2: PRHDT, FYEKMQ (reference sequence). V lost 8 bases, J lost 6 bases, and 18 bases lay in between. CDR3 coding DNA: TGTGCCAGCTCCCCCGAGGTGGGTTCCGATACGCAGTATTTT. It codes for CASSPEVGSDTQYF. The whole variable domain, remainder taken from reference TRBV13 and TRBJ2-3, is AAGVIQSPRHLIKEKRETATLKCYPIPRHDTVYWYQQGPGQDPQFLISFYEKMQSDKGSIPDRFSAQQFSDYHSELNMSSLELGDSALYFCASSPEVGSDTQYFGPGTRLTVL.

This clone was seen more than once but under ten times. This CDR3 is CASSVSYGGNTIYF. The DNA of the CDR3 is TGTGCCAGCAGTGTGTCATACGGTGGAAACACCATATATTTT. V and J are TRBV6-1 and TRBJ1-3; D is undetermined. There are 14 residues in the CDR3. Trimming pared 4 bases from V and 3 bases from J, leaving 10 bases between. CDR1 MNHNS and CDR2 SASEGT come from the germline V gene.

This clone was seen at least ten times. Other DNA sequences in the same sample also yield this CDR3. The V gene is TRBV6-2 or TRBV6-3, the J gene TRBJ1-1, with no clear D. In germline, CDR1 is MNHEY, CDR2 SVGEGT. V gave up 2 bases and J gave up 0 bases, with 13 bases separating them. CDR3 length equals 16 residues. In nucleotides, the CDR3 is TGTGCCAGCAGTTACACCCACGGGCAGCTGAACACTGAAGCTTTCTTT. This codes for CASSYTHGQLNTEAFF.

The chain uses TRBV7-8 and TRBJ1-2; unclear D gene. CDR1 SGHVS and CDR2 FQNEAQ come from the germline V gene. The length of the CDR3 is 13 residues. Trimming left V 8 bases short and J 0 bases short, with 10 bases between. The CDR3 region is CASSEGSNYGYTF. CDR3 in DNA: TGTGCCAGCTCGGAGGGCTCTAACTATGGCTACACCTTC. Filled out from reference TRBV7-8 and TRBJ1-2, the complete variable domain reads GAGVSQSPRYKVAKRGQDVALRCDPISGHVSLFWYQQALGQGPEFLTYFQNEAQLDKSGLPSDRFFAERPEGSVSTLKIQRTQQEDSAVYLCASSEGSNYGYTFGSGTRLTVV.

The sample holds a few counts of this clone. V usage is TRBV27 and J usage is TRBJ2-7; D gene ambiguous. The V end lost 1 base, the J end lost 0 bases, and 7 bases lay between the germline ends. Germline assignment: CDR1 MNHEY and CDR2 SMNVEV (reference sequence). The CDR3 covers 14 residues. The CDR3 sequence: CASSLFRTSYEQYF. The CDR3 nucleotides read TGTGCCAGCAGTTTATTTCGGACCTCCTACGAGCAGTACTTC.

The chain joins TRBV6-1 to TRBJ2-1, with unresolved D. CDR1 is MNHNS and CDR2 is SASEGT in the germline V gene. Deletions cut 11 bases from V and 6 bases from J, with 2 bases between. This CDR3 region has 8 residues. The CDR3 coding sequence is TGTGCCGTCAATGAGCAGTTCTTC. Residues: CAVNEQFF.

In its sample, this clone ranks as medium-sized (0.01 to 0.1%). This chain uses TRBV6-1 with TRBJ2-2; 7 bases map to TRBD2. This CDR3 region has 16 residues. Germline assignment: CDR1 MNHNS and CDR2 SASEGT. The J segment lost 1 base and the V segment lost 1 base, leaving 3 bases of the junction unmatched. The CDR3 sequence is CASSEGGGRNTGELFF. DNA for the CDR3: TGTGCCAGCAGTGAAGGGGGGGGGAGGAACACCGGGGAGCTGTTTTTT.

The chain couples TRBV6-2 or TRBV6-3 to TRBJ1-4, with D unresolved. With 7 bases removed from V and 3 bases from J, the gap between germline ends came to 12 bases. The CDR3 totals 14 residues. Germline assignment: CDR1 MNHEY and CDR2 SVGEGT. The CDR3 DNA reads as TGTGCCAGCATGGCGGCGGATCCTAATGAAAAACTGTTTTTT. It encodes CASMAADPNEKLFF.